A selection of T cell receptor beta chains follows, all from one sample in a study of blood T cell repertoires in COVID-19. Method: immunoSEQ multiplex PCR; TCRdb's copy keeps in-frame clones and lacks some. The data contain 200,000 to 300,000 clones, 85% to 90% of them seen just once; the ten biggest clones take up approximately 4%. The sequenced material came from peripheral blood. All receptors come from a woman aged 40 to 50 with acute or convalescent COVID-19. Both conserved end residues are part of each CDR3. Fields, in order: J gene, clone size, V gene, D gene, CDR3 DNA, CDR3 protein. The D gene is left open where the match is weak. Size is stated for part of the rows, as once, few or many counts, or as a class when the clone is expanded.

j_gene: TRBJ1-5; abundance: NA; v_gene: TRBV7-9; d_gene: TRBD1; CDR3nt: TGTGCCAGCAGCTCAGACAGGGGAGATCAGCCCCAGCATTTT; CDR3aa: CASSSDRGDQPQHF
j_gene: TRBJ2-3; abundance: NA; v_gene: TRBV11-1; d_gene: TRBD1; CDR3nt: TGTGCCAGCAGCCCGCAGGGGGTCCTCACAGATACGCAGTATTTT; CDR3aa: CASSPQGVLTDTQYF
j_gene: TRBJ2-3; abundance: NA; v_gene: TRBV13; d_gene: TRBD2; CDR3nt: TGTGCCAGCAGCTGGAATCTAGCGGGGGGGCCAGATACGCAGTATTTT; CDR3aa: CASSWNLAGGPDTQYF
j_gene: TRBJ2-5; abundance: NA; v_gene: TRBV6-5; d_gene: TRBD1; CDR3nt: TGTGCCAGCAGGAAAGGACAGGGGTTGTTAGAGACCCAGTACTTC; CDR3aa: CASRKGQGLLETQYF
j_gene: TRBJ1-3; abundance: NA; v_gene: TRBV6-5; d_gene: NA; CDR3nt: TGTGCCAGCAGTTACTCTACCCCGAGCTCTGGAAACACCATATATTTT; CDR3aa: CASSYSTPSSGNTIYF
j_gene: TRBJ1-2; abundance: NA; v_gene: TRBV6-1; d_gene: NA; CDR3nt: TGTGCCAGCAGACCGCCGGGGGTGAACTATGGCTACACCTTC; CDR3aa: CASRPPGVNYGYTF
j_gene: TRBJ1-2; abundance: NA; v_gene: TRBV2; d_gene: NA; CDR3nt: TGTGCCAGCAACCCTAGAAGCCACTTCTATGGCTACACCTTC; CDR3aa: CASNPRSHFYGYTF
j_gene: TRBJ2-5; abundance: NA; v_gene: TRBV7-8; d_gene: TRBD2; CDR3nt: TGTGCCAGCAGCTTAGTTTTGGCGGGGGGGCGTTTAAATGGGGCAGAGACCCAGTACTTC; CDR3aa: CASSLVLAGGRLNGAETQYF
j_gene: TRBJ1-5; abundance: NA; v_gene: TRBV6-6; d_gene: TRBD1; CDR3nt: TGTGCCAGCAGTTATTTGACAGGGGAACAGCCCCAGCATTTT; CDR3aa: CASSYLTGEQPQHF
j_gene: TRBJ2-5; abundance: NA; v_gene: TRBV11-3; d_gene: NA; CDR3nt: TGTGCCAGCAGCTTATCGGGGAAAGAGACCCAGTACTTC; CDR3aa: CASSLSGKETQYF
j_gene: TRBJ2-3; abundance: NA; v_gene: TRBV6-5; d_gene: NA; CDR3nt: TGTGCCAGCAGTTACGCCGGGGGACTCACAGATACGCAGTATTTT; CDR3aa: CASSYAGGLTDTQYF
j_gene: TRBJ1-5; abundance: NA; v_gene: TRBV6-6; d_gene: NA; CDR3nt: TGTGCCAGCACTCAGGGGCCTAGCCAGTCCCAGCATTTT; CDR3aa: CASTQGPSQSQHF
j_gene: TRBJ1-5; abundance: NA; v_gene: TRBV6-1; d_gene: NA; CDR3nt: TGTGCCAGCAGTGAATTCGGGCCCCAGCATTTT; CDR3aa: CASSEFGPQHF
j_gene: TRBJ1-4; abundance: NA; v_gene: TRBV10-3; d_gene: TRBD1; CDR3nt: TGTGCCATCAGTGAGTCCGGGACAGCACATGAAAAACTGTTTTTT; CDR3aa: CAISESGTAHEKLFF
j_gene: TRBJ1-5; abundance: NA; v_gene: TRBV19; d_gene: TRBD1; CDR3nt: TGTGCCAGTAGTATAGAGGGCCAAGACAGGGCCCAACATTTT; CDR3aa: CASSIEGQDRAQHF
j_gene: TRBJ1-1; abundance: NA; v_gene: TRBV12-3/TRBV12-4; d_gene: NA; CDR3nt: TGTGCCAGCAGTCAGGGGCGAGGAACTGAAGCTTTCTTT; CDR3aa: CASSQGRGTEAFF
j_gene: TRBJ2-2; abundance: NA; v_gene: TRBV19; d_gene: NA; CDR3nt: TGTGCCACCGAAGGAGGGGGGGCCGGCACCGGGGAGCTGTTTTTT; CDR3aa: CATEGGGAGTGELFF
j_gene: TRBJ1-6; abundance: NA; v_gene: TRBV3-1/TRBV3-2; d_gene: NA; CDR3nt: TGTGCCAGCAGCCCGACGCCAGGGGAGGGCTCACCCCTCCACTTT; CDR3aa: CASSPTPGEGSPLHF
j_gene: TRBJ1-2; abundance: once; v_gene: TRBV10-3; d_gene: TRBD1; CDR3nt: TGTGCCATCATGGGGGACAGGCTGGGCTATGGCTACACCTTC; CDR3aa: CAIMGDRLGYGYTF
j_gene: TRBJ1-1; abundance: NA; v_gene: TRBV18; d_gene: TRBD1; CDR3nt: TGTGCCAGCTCACCGACGACAGGGACGAACACTGAAGCTTTCTTT; CDR3aa: CASSPTTGTNTEAFF
j_gene: TRBJ1-1; abundance: many; v_gene: TRBV27; d_gene: TRBD1; CDR3nt: TGTGCCAGCAGTTTATCGAGGCAGGGGGCATGGAACACTGAAGCTTTCTTT; CDR3aa: CASSLSRQGAWNTEAFF
j_gene: TRBJ2-3; abundance: NA; v_gene: TRBV5-4; d_gene: TRBD2; CDR3nt: TGTGCCAGCAGCCGGGGTTTCGGGGGGACGATCAGCACAGATACGCAGTATTTT; CDR3aa: CASSRGFGGTISTDTQYF
j_gene: TRBJ2-3; abundance: NA; v_gene: TRBV9; d_gene: TRBD2; CDR3nt: TGTGCCAGCAGCGTCCGAGGACTAGCGGGGGGCCCAGGAGGCACAGATACGCAGTATTTT; CDR3aa: CASSVRGLAGGPGGTDTQYF
j_gene: TRBJ1-4; abundance: once; v_gene: TRBV18; d_gene: TRBD1; CDR3nt: TGTGCCAGCTCGTCCCAAGTCAGACAGGGAAATGAAAAACTGTTTTTT; CDR3aa: CASSSQVRQGNEKLFF
j_gene: TRBJ2-2; abundance: NA; v_gene: TRBV3-1/TRBV3-2; d_gene: TRBD2; CDR3nt: TGTGCCAGCAGCCAAGGGCTAGCGGGGGGGCCCGGGGAGCTGTTTTTT; CDR3aa: CASSQGLAGGPGELFF
j_gene: TRBJ1-3; abundance: NA; v_gene: TRBV5-5; d_gene: TRBD1; CDR3nt: TGTGCCAGCAGTAGGTCGGGGACAGCCGCTGGAAACACCATATATTTT; CDR3aa: CASSRSGTAAGNTIYF
j_gene: TRBJ1-2; abundance: once; v_gene: TRBV12-3/TRBV12-4; d_gene: NA; CDR3nt: TGTGCCAGCAGTCCCAGGACAGTTGTTGGCTACACCTTC; CDR3aa: CASSPRTVVGYTF
j_gene: TRBJ1-2; abundance: NA; v_gene: TRBV29-1; d_gene: TRBD1; CDR3nt: TGCAGCGTTGTACAGGGGAACTATGGCTACACCTTC; CDR3aa: CSVVQGNYGYTF
j_gene: TRBJ1-4; abundance: NA; v_gene: TRBV7-2; d_gene: NA; CDR3nt: TGTGCCAGCAGCCCAGATCCAGGGTTGGGTGAAAAACTGTTTTTT; CDR3aa: CASSPDPGLGEKLFF
j_gene: TRBJ1-3; abundance: NA; v_gene: TRBV19; d_gene: TRBD1; CDR3nt: TGTGCCAGTAGTATCCGGGACAGGGCCTCCTCCTTTTCTGGAAACACCATATATTTT; CDR3aa: CASSIRDRASSFSGNTIYF
j_gene: TRBJ1-1; abundance: NA; v_gene: TRBV5-4; d_gene: NA; CDR3nt: TGTGCCAGCAGCTTGATCCGGACAAGCAGCACTGAAGCTTTCTTT; CDR3aa: CASSLIRTSSTEAFF
j_gene: TRBJ1-1; abundance: NA; v_gene: TRBV5-1; d_gene: NA; CDR3nt: TGCGCCAGCAGCTTGGCTCAGGGCGGCACTGAAGCTTTCTTT; CDR3aa: CASSLAQGGTEAFF
j_gene: TRBJ1-1; abundance: NA; v_gene: TRBV4-1; d_gene: NA; CDR3nt: TGCGCCAGCAGCCGGCCTGAGTGGGGGCGGGACACTGAAGCTTTCTTT; CDR3aa: CASSRPEWGRDTEAFF
j_gene: TRBJ2-1; abundance: NA; v_gene: TRBV5-6; d_gene: TRBD2; CDR3nt: TGTGCCAGCAGCTTGTCGGGGGGGACCTACAATGAGCAGTTCTTC; CDR3aa: CASSLSGGTYNEQFF
j_gene: TRBJ1-2; abundance: NA; v_gene: TRBV11-2; d_gene: NA; CDR3nt: TGTGCCAGCAGCCCAGGGGAGCCTGGGGACGGCTACACCTTC; CDR3aa: CASSPGEPGDGYTF
j_gene: TRBJ2-5; abundance: NA; v_gene: TRBV7-9; d_gene: NA; CDR3nt: TGTGCCAGCAGCTTAGTAAGAGGGTTCCAAGAGACCCAGTACTTC; CDR3aa: CASSLVRGFQETQYF
j_gene: TRBJ1-2; abundance: NA; v_gene: TRBV7-2; d_gene: NA; CDR3nt: TGTGCCAGCAGCTTAGTAGTTGAGACAGCGGGAACCTTC; CDR3aa: CASSLVVETAGTF
j_gene: TRBJ1-2; abundance: many; v_gene: TRBV3-1/TRBV3-2; d_gene: TRBD1; CDR3nt: TGTGCCAGCAGCCAAGGGGACAGCCCGTTCTATGGCTACACCTTC; CDR3aa: CASSQGDSPFYGYTF
j_gene: TRBJ1-1; abundance: NA; v_gene: TRBV4-1; d_gene: NA; CDR3nt: TGCGCCAGCAGCCAAATCACAGGGATCGGGACTGAAGCTTTCTTT; CDR3aa: CASSQITGIGTEAFF
j_gene: TRBJ2-5; abundance: NA; v_gene: TRBV30; d_gene: TRBD1; CDR3nt: TGTGCCTGGGGCGCCGGGACAGGGAGGATGCAAGAGACCCAGTACTTC; CDR3aa: CAWGAGTGRMQETQYF
j_gene: TRBJ2-1; abundance: NA; v_gene: TRBV4-2; d_gene: TRBD2; CDR3nt: TGTGCCAGCAGCCGGGACGGCGGGCGGGGGGCCGGGGCTGAGCAGTTCTTC; CDR3aa: CASSRDGGRGAGAEQFF
j_gene: TRBJ1-2; abundance: NA; v_gene: TRBV27; d_gene: NA; CDR3nt: TGTGCCAGCAGTTTGGGCAGAAATGGTGGCTACACCTTC; CDR3aa: CASSLGRNGGYTF
j_gene: TRBJ1-4; abundance: NA; v_gene: TRBV10-3; d_gene: NA; CDR3nt: TGTGCCATCAGTGACGGGGGAAAACTGTTTTTT; CDR3aa: CAISDGGKLFF
j_gene: TRBJ1-6; abundance: NA; v_gene: TRBV5-4; d_gene: NA; CDR3nt: TGTGCCAGCAGCTTGCCTCTCACAGGGTCTATGGATTCACCCCTCCACTTT; CDR3aa: CASSLPLTGSMDSPLHF
j_gene: TRBJ1-1; abundance: NA; v_gene: TRBV5-6; d_gene: TRBD1; CDR3nt: TGTGCCAGCAGCTGGGCGACAGGGGTCACTGAAGCTTTCTTT; CDR3aa: CASSWATGVTEAFF
j_gene: TRBJ2-5; abundance: few; v_gene: TRBV10-2; d_gene: TRBD2; CDR3nt: TGCGCCAGCAGTGTCACCGCGGGGGGGTACCAAGAGACCCAGTACTTC; CDR3aa: CASSVTAGGYQETQYF
j_gene: TRBJ1-6; abundance: NA; v_gene: TRBV11-2; d_gene: NA; CDR3nt: TGTGCCAGCAGCTTAGGCCACGGGAATTCACCCCTCCACTTT; CDR3aa: CASSLGHGNSPLHF
j_gene: TRBJ1-3; abundance: NA; v_gene: TRBV6-5; d_gene: NA; CDR3nt: TGTGCCAGCGGCCCGCCCCCAGGAAACACCATATATTTT; CDR3aa: CASGPPPGNTIYF
j_gene: TRBJ1-4; abundance: NA; v_gene: TRBV7-2; d_gene: TRBD1; CDR3nt: TGTGCCAGCAGCCACGGACAGGGTGGAGAAAAACTGTTTTTT; CDR3aa: CASSHGQGGEKLFF